A single sample gave rise to the 23 T cell receptor beta chains below, sequenced in a study of T cell repertoires in cytomegalovirus infection. Their cognate antigens are unknown. TCRdb re-analysed the reads in MiXCR, keeping a single row per CDR3 protein. This sample carries 95,000 to 150,000 distinct CDR3 sequences, 32% of them seen once, and the ten largest clones take about 53%. Source: CD8+ T cells from cultured PBMCs, taken from culture after CMV antigen stimulation. These receptors all come from a human donor in good health (CMV status not recorded). Some clones in this sample may be carry-over from other donors' samples.

Judged by abundance, this clonotype is medium-sized. This chain connects TRBV11-2 to TRBJ2-3, with 13 bases matching TRBD2. With 7 bases clipped from V and 3 bases from J, the junction kept 16 bases outside the gene matches. Germline V CDR1 and CDR2: SGHAT, FQNNGV. This CDR3 region has 19 residues. Written as DNA, the CDR3 is TGTGCCAGCAACCTGAGGGTGACTAGCGGGGGGCCGAGGACAGATACGCAGTATTTT. Its translation: CASNLRVTSGGPRTDTQYF.

Of note for this clonotype: A read error may explain this, as a much larger clone is one base away. The CDR3 spells CANSLDTSGGNEQFF. The CDR3 DNA is TGTGCCAACAGCTTAGATACTAGCGGGGGAAATGAGCAGTTCTTC. The rearrangement links TRBV7-4 to TRBJ2-1; 11 bases match TRBD2. The CDR3 covers 15 residues. Germline CDR1 reads SGHVT; CDR2 reads SQSDAQ.

This clonotype was counted a few times. The rearrangement links TRBV2 to TRBJ2-2, with D hard to call. Germline V CDR1 and CDR2: SNHLY, FYNNEI. This CDR3 comprises 15 residues. V lost 4 bases and J 6 bases, leaving 15 bases between the germline ends. CDR3 in amino acids: CASSGRGIGAGELFF. As DNA, the CDR3 is TGTGCCAGCAGTGGGCGCGGCATTGGGGCCGGGGAGCTGTTTTTT.

This sequence joins TRBV4-3 and TRBJ2-7, with D possibly TRBD1 on 6 matching bases. Trimming took off 2 bases at V and 2 bases at J, with 13 bases between the two ends. From germline, CDR1 is LGHNA and CDR2 YSLEER. The CDR3 covers 15 residues. CDR3 bases: TGCGCCAGCAGCCAATTTTCAGGACAGACCTACGAGCAGTACTTC. Translated: CASSQFSGQTYEQYF.

This clonotype was counted a few times. The J gene is TRBJ2-1, the V gene TRBV6-2 or TRBV6-3; TRBD1 is a possible D gene (5 bases). CDR1 MNHEY and CDR2 SVGEGT come from the germline V gene. V lost 10 bases and J 2 bases, leaving 12 bases between the germline ends. This CDR3 contains 13 residues. The CDR3 loop is CATDSATYNEQFF. The CDR3 nucleotides read TGTGCCACCGACAGTGCTACCTACAATGAGCAGTTCTTC.

The chain carries TRBV4-2 and TRBJ2-7, with TRBD1 matching 7 bases. V trimming: 1 base; J trimming: 7 bases; junction bases outside the gene matches: 10. CDR3 length: 15 amino acids. Germline loops: CDR1 LGHNA, CDR2 YNFKEQ. The CDR3 DNA reads as TGTGCCAGCAGCCAAGTCTTGGACAGGCTTGAAGAGCAGTACTTC. It codes for CASSQVLDRLEEQYF.

This clonotype was detected only a few times. The CDR3 here is CASSEASPGYEQYF. The CDR3 region has the DNA TGTGCCAGCAGTGAAGCGTCGCCAGGCTACGAGCAGTACTTC. V usage is TRBV2 and J usage is TRBJ2-7; D ambiguous. The CDR3 loop spans 14 amino acids. The germline V gene has CDR1 SNHLY and CDR2 FYNNEI. Trimming pared 0 bases from V and 3 bases from J, leaving 9 bases between.

The table lists this clonotype with a few counts. The chain joins TRBV6-2 or TRBV6-3 to TRBJ2-7; D is uncertain. CDR1 is MNHEY and CDR2 is SVGEGT in the germline V gene. The germline V and J ends were trimmed by 8 bases and 5 bases, with 10 bases remaining between them. The CDR3 is made up of 11 amino acids. The CDR3 loop is CASLLGNEQYF. Written as DNA, the CDR3 is TGTGCCAGCCTCCTAGGCAACGAGCAGTACTTC.

This chain connects TRBV14 to TRBJ2-7; D gene ambiguous. CDR3 length equals 15 residues. Per the germline V gene, CDR1 is SGHDN and CDR2 is FVKESK. Trimming removed 1 base at V and 0 bases at J, with 10 bases between. This chain's CDR3 is CASSQAGRSSYEQYF. The CDR3 bases are TGTGCCAGCAGCCAAGCGGGCAGGAGCTCCTACGAGCAGTACTTC.

This clonotype was seen a few times. This chain joins TRBV11-2 and TRBJ1-6; the D is unclear. The CDR3 spans 14 residues. The germline V gene has CDR1 SGHAT and CDR2 FQNNGV. V dropped 3 bases and J dropped 8 bases, with 11 bases sitting between them. CDR3 sequence reads: CASSLGSEYSPLHF. CDR3 nucleotide sequence: TGTGCCAGCAGCTTGGGATCTGAATATTCACCCCTCCACTTT.

The chain employs TRBV5-6 and TRBJ1-2; TRBD1 aligns across 9 bases. The V segment lost 3 bases and the J segment 0 bases; nucleotides outside the gene matches: 6. Germline loops: CDR1 SGHDT, CDR2 YYEEEE. The CDR3 length is 16 residues. The CDR3 nucleotides are TGTGCCAGCAGCTGGGGACAGGGAGTCTCTAACTATGGCTACACCTTC. Translation gives CASSWGQGVSNYGYTF.

The chain combines TRBV5-1 with TRBJ2-7; weak D call: TRBD2 (5 bases). CDR1 is SGHRS, CDR2 YFSETQ, per germline. Trimming pared 0 bases from V and 7 bases from J, leaving 11 bases between. The CDR3 extends over 13 amino acids. In DNA form, the CDR3 reads TGCGCCAGCAGCTTGGGGCGGGCTGGAGAGCAGTACTTC. It codes for CASSLGRAGEQYF. The entire variable domain, with the rest obtained from reference TRBV5-1 and TRBJ2-7, is as follows: KAGVTQTPRYLIKTRGQQVTLSCSPISGHRSVSWYQQTPGQGLQFLFEYFSETQRNKGNFPGRFSGRQFSNSRSEMNVSTLELGDSALYLCASSLGRAGEQYFGPGTRLTVT.

The rearrangement links TRBV7-2 to TRBJ2-3; D is unclear. Germline V gene sequence: CDR1 SGHTA, CDR2 FQGNSA. The CDR3 spans 18 residues. Trimming removed 4 bases from V and 7 bases from J, with 27 bases in between. The CDR3: CASSSPFSRSGPSHTQYF. CDR3 bases: TGTGCCAGCAGCTCGCCATTTAGTCGGTCAGGTCCATCCCATACGCAGTATTTT.

V is TRBV12-3 or TRBV12-4 and J is TRBJ2-5; the D is unclear. V was cut by 6 bases and J by 5 bases, with 13 bases left in between. This CDR3 region has 13 residues. This chain's CDR3 is CASRAGDGETQYF. The CDR3 DNA follows: TGTGCCAGCAGGGCAGGTGACGGGGAGACCCAGTACTTC.

J is TRBJ2-3 and V is TRBV19; 7 bases match TRBD1. V shed 4 bases and J 11 bases; nucleotides not matched to a gene: 18. In germline, CDR1 is LNHDA, CDR2 SQIVND (reference sequence). This CDR3 has 16 residues. DNA for the CDR3: TGTGCCAGTAGTACTTACGAGACAGGGCTCACATATATGCAGTATTTT. The encoded protein is CASSTYETGLTYMQYF. The complete variable domain, with remaining parts taken from reference TRBV19 and TRBJ2-3, reads DGGITQSPKYLFRKEGQNVTLSCEQNLNHDAMYWYRQDPGQGLRLIYYSQIVNDFQKGDIAEGYSVSREKKESFPLTVTSAQKNPTAFYLCASSTYETGLTYMQYFGPGTRLTVL.

The chain employs TRBV7-3 and TRBJ2-1; 10 bases fit TRBD2. Germline V gene data show CDR1 as SGHTA and CDR2 as FQGTGA. V was clipped by 1 base and J by 7 bases; unmatched bases: 4. The CDR3 covers 15 residues. DNA for the CDR3: TGTGCCAGCAGCTTAATAGCGGGGGGCTTAAATGAGCAGTTCTTC. Residues: CASSLIAGGLNEQFF.

This clonotype was detected a few times. The rearrangement joins TRBV2 to TRBJ2-3; D call uncertain. V lost 4 bases and J 10 bases, leaving 6 bases between the germline ends. Germline V gene sequence: CDR1 SNHLY, CDR2 FYNNEI. The CDR3 consists of 10 residues. CDR3 sequence: CASSVPAQYF. Written as DNA, the CDR3 is TGTGCCAGCAGTGTCCCAGCGCAGTATTTT.

V usage is TRBV13 and J usage is TRBJ2-3; 8 bases map to TRBD1. The CDR3 contains 16 residues. After removal of 5 bases from V and 3 bases from J, the junction contained 10 bases not matched to a gene. The germline V gene encodes CDR1 PRHDT and CDR2 FYEKMQ (reference sequence). The CDR3 DNA reads TGTGCCAGCAGCACCGGTGATGGGGACAGGACAGATACGCAGTATTTT. Its protein product is CASSTGDGDRTDTQYF.

The chain employs TRBV12-3 or TRBV12-4 and TRBJ2-1; D is perhaps TRBD1 or TRBD2 (7 bases each). V was pared by 5 bases and J by 0 bases, with 29 bases between. The CDR3 contains 21 residues. The CDR3 loop is CASSPRIEPGGGGSSYNEQFF. CDR3 in DNA: TGTGCCAGCAGTCCCAGGATCGAACCAGGGGGAGGGGGTAGCTCCTACAATGAGCAGTTCTTC.

This clonotype was found a few times. The genes are TRBV6-6 and TRBJ2-1; 11 nucleotides agree with TRBD2. The CDR3 consists of 15 residues. CDR1 MNHNY and CDR2 SVGAGI come from the germline V gene (reference sequence). V was pared by 5 bases and J by 3 bases, with 3 bases of the junction left unmatched. Written as DNA, the CDR3 is TGTGCCAGCAGTGGACTAGCGGGTATCTACAATGAGCAGTTCTTC. Amino acid sequence: CASSGLAGIYNEQFF.

The chain is built from TRBV19 and TRBJ1-5; D may be TRBD1 (5 bases). Germline V CDR1 and CDR2: LNHDA, SQIVND (reference sequence). The CDR3 length is 11 residues. V was clipped by 7 bases and J by 13 bases, with 14 bases between them. The CDR3 sequence: CASISGDSQHF. CDR3 coding DNA: TGTGCCAGTATCTCCGGAGACAGTCAGCATTTT. The entire variable domain, with the rest obtained from reference TRBV19 and TRBJ1-5, is as follows: DGGITQSPKYLFRKEGQNVTLSCEQNLNHDAMYWYRQDPGQGLRLIYYSQIVNDFQKGDIAEGYSVSREKKESFPLTVTSAQKNPTAFYLCASISGDSQHFGDGTRLSIL.

In its sample, this clonotype was seen a few times. The chain joins TRBV6-6 to TRBJ2-1; D is uncertain. CDR1 and CDR2 from the germline V gene are MNHNY and SVGAGI (reference sequence). The CDR3 length is 16 residues. Trimming cost V 1 base and J 5 bases, with 15 bases left between them. The CDR3 sequence is CASSYFQDRTDNEQFF. The CDR3 bases are TGTGCCAGCAGTTACTTCCAGGACCGCACAGACAATGAGCAGTTCTTC.

This clonotype appeared many times. V and J are TRBV7-2 and TRBJ2-7; D is ambiguous. Germline loops: CDR1 SGHTA, CDR2 FQGNSA. The CDR3 consists of 15 residues. The V end lost 1 base, the J end lost 4 bases, and 14 bases lay between the germline ends. CDR3 in DNA: TGTGCCAGCAGCTTAGAATCAATGTGGGTTTACGAGCAGTACTTC. Protein sequence: CASSLESMWVYEQYF.